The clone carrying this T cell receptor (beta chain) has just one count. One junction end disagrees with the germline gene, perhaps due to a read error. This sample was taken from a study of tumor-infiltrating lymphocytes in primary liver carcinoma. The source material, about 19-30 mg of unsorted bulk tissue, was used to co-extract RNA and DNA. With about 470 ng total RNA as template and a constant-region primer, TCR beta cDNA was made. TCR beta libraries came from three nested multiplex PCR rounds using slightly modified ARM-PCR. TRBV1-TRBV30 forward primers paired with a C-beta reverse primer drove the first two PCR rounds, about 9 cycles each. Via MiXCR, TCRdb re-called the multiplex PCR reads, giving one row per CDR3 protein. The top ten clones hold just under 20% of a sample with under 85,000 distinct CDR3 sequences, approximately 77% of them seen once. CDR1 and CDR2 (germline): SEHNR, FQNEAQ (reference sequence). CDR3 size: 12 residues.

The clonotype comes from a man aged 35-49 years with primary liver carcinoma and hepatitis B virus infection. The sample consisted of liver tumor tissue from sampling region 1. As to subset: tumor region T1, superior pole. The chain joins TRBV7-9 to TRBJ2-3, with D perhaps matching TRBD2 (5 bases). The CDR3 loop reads CANSSGSGTQYF. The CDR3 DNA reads TGTGCCAACAGCTCGGGATCAGGTACGCAGTATTTT.